A selection of T cell receptor beta chains follows, all from one sample in a study of blood T cell repertoires in COVID-19. TCRdb's copy holds only in-frame clones and misses some; the assay was immunoSEQ multiplex PCR. Among 250,000 to 350,000 clones listed, around 90% were seen once. Specimen: peripheral blood. These receptors were taken from a woman aged 45-65 years with COVID-19, enrolled during active disease. Each CDR3 is given with its conserved first and last residue. A D gene is named only where the DNA matches it firmly. Some rows have no size entry. The others give once, few or many, or a class for an expanded clone.

>TRBV3-1/TRBV3-2|many|TRBJ1-2|TRBD1
CASSQNRGYYTF
TGTGCCAGCAGCCAAAACAGGGGTTACTACACCTTC
>TRBV5-4|.|TRBJ1-1|.
CAVTPLWGDTEAFF
TGTGCCGTAACTCCGTTGTGGGGGGACACTGAAGCTTTCTTT
>TRBV12-3/TRBV12-4|once|TRBJ1-4|.
CASSVTGSEKLFF
TGTGCCAGCAGTGTTACAGGGTCTGAAAAACTGTTTTTT
>TRBV3-1/TRBV3-2|.|TRBJ1-1|.
CASSQCEQGNTEAFF
TGTGCCAGCAGCCAATGTGAACAGGGAAACACTGAAGCTTTCTTT
>TRBV19|.|TRBJ1-1|.
CASSIEGGNTEAFF
TGTGCCAGTAGTATAGAGGGGGGGAACACTGAAGCTTTCTTT
>TRBV29-1|.|TRBJ2-7|TRBD1
CSVEQGAYEQYF
TGCAGCGTCGAACAGGGGGCCTACGAGCAGTACTTC
>TRBV21-1|.|TRBJ2-7|.
CASSKWSAGAAHEQYF
TGTGCCAGCAGCAAATGGTCGGCGGGAGCGGCCCACGAGCAGTACTTC
>TRBV18|once|TRBJ2-5|.
CASSPTQESGETQYF
TGTGCCAGCTCACCCACGCAGGAATCGGGGGAGACCCAGTACTTC
>TRBV7-2|.|TRBJ2-4|TRBD1
CASSLGPGTGSYRIQYF
TGTGCCAGCAGCTTAGGCCCCGGGACAGGGTCGTATCGCATTCAGTACTTC
>TRBV18|once|TRBJ2-5|.
CASSLNQETQYF
TGTGCCAGCTCACTAAACCAAGAGACCCAGTACTTC
>TRBV6-5|.|TRBJ2-7|TRBD2
CASSVAGGLSEQYF
TGTGCCAGCAGCGTAGCGGGAGGGCTGAGCGAGCAGTACTTC